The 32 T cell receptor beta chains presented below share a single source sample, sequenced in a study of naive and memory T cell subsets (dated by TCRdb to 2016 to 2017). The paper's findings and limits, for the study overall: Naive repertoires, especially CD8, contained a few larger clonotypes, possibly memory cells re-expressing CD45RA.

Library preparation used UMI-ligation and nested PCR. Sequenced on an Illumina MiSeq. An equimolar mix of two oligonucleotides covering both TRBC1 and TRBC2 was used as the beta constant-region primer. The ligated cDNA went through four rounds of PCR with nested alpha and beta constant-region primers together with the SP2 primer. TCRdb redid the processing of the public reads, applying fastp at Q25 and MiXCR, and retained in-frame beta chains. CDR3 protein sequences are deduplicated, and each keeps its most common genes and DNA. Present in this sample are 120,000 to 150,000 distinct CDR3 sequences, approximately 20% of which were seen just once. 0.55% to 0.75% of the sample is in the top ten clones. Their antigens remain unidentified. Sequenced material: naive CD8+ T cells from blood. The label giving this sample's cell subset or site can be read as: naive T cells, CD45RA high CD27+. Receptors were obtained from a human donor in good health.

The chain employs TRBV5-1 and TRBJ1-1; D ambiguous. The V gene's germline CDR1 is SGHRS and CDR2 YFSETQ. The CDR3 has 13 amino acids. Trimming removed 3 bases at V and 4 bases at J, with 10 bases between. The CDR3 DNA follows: TGCGCCAGCAGCTACGACATACCCACTGAAGCTTTCTTT. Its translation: CASSYDIPTEAFF.

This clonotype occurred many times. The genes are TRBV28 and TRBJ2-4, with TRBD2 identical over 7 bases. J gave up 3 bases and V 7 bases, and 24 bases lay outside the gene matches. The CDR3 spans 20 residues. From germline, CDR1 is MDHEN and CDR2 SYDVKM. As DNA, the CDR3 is TGTGCCAGCACCACTCTCGAAGTGGCGGGAGAGTGGGGGGTCAAAAACATTCAGTACTTC. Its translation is CASTTLEVAGEWGVKNIQYF.

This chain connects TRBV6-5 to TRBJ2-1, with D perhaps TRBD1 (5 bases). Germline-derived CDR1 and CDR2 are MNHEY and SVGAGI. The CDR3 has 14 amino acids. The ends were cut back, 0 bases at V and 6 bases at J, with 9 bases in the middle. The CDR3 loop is CASSYSAGPNEQFF. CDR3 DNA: TGTGCCAGCAGTTACTCAGCAGGGCCCAATGAGCAGTTCTTC.

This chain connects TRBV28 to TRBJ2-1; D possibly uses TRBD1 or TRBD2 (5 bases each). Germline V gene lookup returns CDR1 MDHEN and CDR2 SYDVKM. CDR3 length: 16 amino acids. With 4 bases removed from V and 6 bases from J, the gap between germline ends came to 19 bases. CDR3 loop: CASSSAPLGTANEQFF. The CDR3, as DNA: TGTGCCAGCAGTTCAGCGCCCTTAGGGACGGCCAATGAGCAGTTCTTC.

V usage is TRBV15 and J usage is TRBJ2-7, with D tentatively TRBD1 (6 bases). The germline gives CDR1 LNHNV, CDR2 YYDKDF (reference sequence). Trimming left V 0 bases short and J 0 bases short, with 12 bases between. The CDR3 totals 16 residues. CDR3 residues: CATSRDGGQSSYEQYF. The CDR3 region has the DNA TGTGCCACCAGCAGAGATGGGGGACAAAGCTCCTACGAGCAGTACTTC.

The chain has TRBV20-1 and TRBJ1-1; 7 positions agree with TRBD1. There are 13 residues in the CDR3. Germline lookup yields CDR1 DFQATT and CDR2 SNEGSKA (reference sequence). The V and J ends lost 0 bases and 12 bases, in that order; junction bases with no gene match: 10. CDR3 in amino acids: CSARDRDSGRPFF. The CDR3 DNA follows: TGCAGTGCTAGAGATCGGGACAGCGGAAGGCCTTTCTTT.

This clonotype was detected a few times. CDR3 residues: CSVNRDIYNEQFF. The DNA for the CDR3 is TGCAGCGTCAACCGGGACATATACAATGAGCAGTTCTTC. V gene TRBV29-1 combines with J gene TRBJ2-1; TRBD1 is a possible D gene (6 bases). From germline, CDR1 is SQVTM and CDR2 ANQGSEA. The CDR3 totals 13 residues. The V and J ends lost 6 bases and 4 bases respectively, with 13 bases between them.

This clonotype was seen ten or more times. The CDR3 is CASTESTDTQYF. In DNA form, the CDR3 reads TGTGCCAGCACCGAGAGTACAGATACGCAGTATTTT. The J gene is TRBJ2-3, the V gene TRBV28, with no clear D. The CDR3 is made up of 12 amino acids. Germline V gives CDR1 MDHEN, CDR2 SYDVKM. The germline V and J ends were trimmed by 7 bases and 3 bases, with 8 bases remaining between them.

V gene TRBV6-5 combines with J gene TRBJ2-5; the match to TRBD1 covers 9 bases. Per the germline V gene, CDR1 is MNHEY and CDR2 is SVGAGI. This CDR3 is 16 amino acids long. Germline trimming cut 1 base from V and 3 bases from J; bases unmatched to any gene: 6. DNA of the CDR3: TGTGCCAGCAGTTACTGGGGACAGGGTTATGAAGAGACCCAGTACTTC. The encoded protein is CASSYWGQGYEETQYF.

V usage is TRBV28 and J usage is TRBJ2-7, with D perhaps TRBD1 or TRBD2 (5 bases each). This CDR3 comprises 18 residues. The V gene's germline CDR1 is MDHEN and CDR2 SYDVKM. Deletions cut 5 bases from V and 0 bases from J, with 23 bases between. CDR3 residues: CASSPTPLRGRPSYEQYF. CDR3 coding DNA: TGTGCCAGCAGTCCAACCCCCCTACGGGGCAGGCCCTCCTACGAGCAGTACTTC.

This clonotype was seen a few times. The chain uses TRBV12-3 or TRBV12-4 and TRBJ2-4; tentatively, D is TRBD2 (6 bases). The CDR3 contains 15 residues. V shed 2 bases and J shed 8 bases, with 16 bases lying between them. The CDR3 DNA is TGTGCCAGCAGTTTATCCGGGGGTCTTAGGGACATTCAGTACTTC. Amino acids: CASSLSGGLRDIQYF.

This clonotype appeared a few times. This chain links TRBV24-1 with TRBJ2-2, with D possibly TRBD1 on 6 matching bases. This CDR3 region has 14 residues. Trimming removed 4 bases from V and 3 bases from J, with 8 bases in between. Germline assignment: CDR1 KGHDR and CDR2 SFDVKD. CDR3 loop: CATSDPGDTGELFF. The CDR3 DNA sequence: TGTGCCACCAGTGACCCAGGGGACACCGGGGAGCTGTTTTTT.

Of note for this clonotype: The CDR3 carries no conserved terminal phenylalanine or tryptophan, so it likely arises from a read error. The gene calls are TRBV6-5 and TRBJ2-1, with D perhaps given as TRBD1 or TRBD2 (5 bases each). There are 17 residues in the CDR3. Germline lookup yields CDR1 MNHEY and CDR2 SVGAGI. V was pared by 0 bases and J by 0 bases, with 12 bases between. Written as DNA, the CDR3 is TGTGCCAGCAGTTACTCAAGCGCCGGGGCCTCCTACAATGAGCAGTTCTCC. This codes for CASSYSSAGASYNEQFS.

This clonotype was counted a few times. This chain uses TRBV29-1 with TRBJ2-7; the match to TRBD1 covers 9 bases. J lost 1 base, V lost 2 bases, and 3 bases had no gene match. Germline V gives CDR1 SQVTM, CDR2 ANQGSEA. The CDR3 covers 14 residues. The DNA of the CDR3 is TGCAGCGTTGAATCCGGGACAGGGTCCTACGAGCAGTACTTC. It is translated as CSVESGTGSYEQYF.

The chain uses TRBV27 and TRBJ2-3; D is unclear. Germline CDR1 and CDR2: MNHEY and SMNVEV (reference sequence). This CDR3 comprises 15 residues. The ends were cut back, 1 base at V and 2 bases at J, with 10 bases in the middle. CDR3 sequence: CASSLFPESTDTQYF. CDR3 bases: TGTGCCAGCAGTTTATTTCCGGAATCCACAGATACGCAGTATTTT.

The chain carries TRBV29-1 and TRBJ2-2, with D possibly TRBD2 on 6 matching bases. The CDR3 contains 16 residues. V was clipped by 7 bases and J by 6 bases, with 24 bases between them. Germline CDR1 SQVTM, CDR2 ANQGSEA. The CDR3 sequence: CSAGRISEEGSGELFF. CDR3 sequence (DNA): TGCAGCGCGGGACGTATTAGCGAGGAGGGTTCCGGGGAGCTGTTTTTT.

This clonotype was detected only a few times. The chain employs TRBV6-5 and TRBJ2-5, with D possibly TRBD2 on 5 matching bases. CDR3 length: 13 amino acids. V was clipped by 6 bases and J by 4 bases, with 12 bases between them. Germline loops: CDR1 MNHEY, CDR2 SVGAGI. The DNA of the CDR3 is TGTGCCAGCAGCTCCGGGGTCACAGAGACCCAGTACTTC. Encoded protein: CASSSGVTETQYF.

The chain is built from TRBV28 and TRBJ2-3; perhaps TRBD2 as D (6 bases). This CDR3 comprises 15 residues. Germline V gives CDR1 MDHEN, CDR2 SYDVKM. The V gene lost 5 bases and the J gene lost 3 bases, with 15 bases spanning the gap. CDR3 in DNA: TGTGCCAGCAGTCCCCTTGGCGGGAATACAGATACGCAGTATTTT. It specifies CASSPLGGNTDTQYF.

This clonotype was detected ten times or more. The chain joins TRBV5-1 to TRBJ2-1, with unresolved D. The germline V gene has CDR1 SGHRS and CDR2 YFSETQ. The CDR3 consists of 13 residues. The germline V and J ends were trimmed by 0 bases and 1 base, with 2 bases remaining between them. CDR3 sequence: CASSLGSYNEQFF. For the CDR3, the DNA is TGCGCCAGCAGCTTGGGATCCTACAATGAGCAGTTCTTC.

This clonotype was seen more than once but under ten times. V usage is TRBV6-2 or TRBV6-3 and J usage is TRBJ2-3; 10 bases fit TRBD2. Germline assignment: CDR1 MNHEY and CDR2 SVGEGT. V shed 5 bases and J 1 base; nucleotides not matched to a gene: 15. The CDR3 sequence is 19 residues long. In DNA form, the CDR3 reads TGTGCCAGCAGTCGAAGCGTGCCCACTAGCGGGGTGGGCACAGATACGCAGTATTTT. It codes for CASSRSVPTSGVGTDTQYF.

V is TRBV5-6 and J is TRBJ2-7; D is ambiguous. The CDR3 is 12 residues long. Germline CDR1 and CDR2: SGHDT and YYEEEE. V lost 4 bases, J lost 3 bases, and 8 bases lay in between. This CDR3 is CASSRDIYEQYF. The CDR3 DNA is TGTGCCAGCAGCAGAGACATCTACGAGCAGTACTTC.

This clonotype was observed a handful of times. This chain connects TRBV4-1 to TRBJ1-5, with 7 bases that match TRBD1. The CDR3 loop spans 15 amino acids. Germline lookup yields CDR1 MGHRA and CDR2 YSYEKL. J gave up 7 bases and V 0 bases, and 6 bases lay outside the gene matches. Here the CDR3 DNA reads TGCGCCAGCAGCCAAGACGCGACAGGGTTACAGCCCCAGCATTTT. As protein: CASSQDATGLQPQHF.

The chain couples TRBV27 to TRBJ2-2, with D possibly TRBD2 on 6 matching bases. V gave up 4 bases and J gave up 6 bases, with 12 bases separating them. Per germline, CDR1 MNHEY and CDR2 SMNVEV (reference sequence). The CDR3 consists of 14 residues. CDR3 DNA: TGTGCCAGCAGTTACGGGAGTAGGGCCGGGGAGCTGTTTTTT. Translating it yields CASSYGSRAGELFF.

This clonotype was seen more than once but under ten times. CDR3 in DNA: TGTGCCAGCAGCTCCGGTGATTCGGGCACAGATACGCAGTATTTT. It encodes CASSSGDSGTDTQYF. The chain is built from TRBV11-2 and TRBJ2-3; D gene ambiguous. CDR1 is SGHAT and CDR2 is FQNNGV in the germline V gene. V was trimmed by 4 bases and J by 1 base, leaving 12 bases between them. The CDR3 loop spans 15 amino acids.

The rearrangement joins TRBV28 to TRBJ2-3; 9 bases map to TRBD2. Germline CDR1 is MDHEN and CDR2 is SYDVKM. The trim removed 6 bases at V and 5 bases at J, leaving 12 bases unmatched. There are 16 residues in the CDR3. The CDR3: CASSQGTSFLQDTQYF. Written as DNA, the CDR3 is TGTGCCAGCAGCCAAGGGACTAGCTTTTTACAAGATACGCAGTATTTT.

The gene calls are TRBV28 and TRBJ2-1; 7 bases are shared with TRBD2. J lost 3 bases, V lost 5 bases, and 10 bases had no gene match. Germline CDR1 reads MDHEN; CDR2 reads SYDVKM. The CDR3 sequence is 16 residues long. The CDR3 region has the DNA TGTGCCAGCAGTCCTTTTGCGGGAGCTAGCTACAATGAGCAGTTCTTC. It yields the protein CASSPFAGASYNEQFF.

DNA of the CDR3: TGTGCCAGCAGTTTACCATTAGCGGGTTCCACAGATACGCAGTATTTT. It specifies CASSLPLAGSTDTQYF. The J gene is TRBJ2-3, the V gene TRBV28, with TRBD2 identical over 7 bases. Germline CDR1 and CDR2: MDHEN and SYDVKM. The J segment lost 2 bases and the V segment lost 2 bases, leaving 7 bases of the junction unmatched. CDR3 length equals 16 residues.

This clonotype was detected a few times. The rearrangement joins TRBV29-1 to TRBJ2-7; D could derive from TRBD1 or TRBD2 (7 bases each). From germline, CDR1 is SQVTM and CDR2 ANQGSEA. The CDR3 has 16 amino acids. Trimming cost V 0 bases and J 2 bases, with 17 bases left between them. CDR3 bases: TGCAGCGTTGAAGAAAGGGAGGGGGCCTCCACCTACGAGCAGTACTTC. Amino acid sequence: CSVEEREGASTYEQYF.

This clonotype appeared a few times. The CDR3 DNA reads as TGCGCCAGCAGCCAAAGCAGGGGGTACTACGAGCAGTACTTC. It yields the protein CASSQSRGYYEQYF. The V gene is TRBV4-3, the J gene TRBJ2-7, with 7 bases that match TRBD1. V lost 2 bases and J lost 3; bases outside the gene matches: 4. The length of the CDR3 is 14 residues. Germline V gene data show CDR1 as LGHNA and CDR2 as YSLEER.

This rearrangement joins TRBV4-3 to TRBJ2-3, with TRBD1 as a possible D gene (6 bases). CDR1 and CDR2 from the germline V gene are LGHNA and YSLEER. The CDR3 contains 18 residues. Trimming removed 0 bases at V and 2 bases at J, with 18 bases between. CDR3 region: CASSQDWSLQGFTDTQYF. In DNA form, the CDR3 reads TGCGCCAGCAGCCAAGATTGGTCATTACAGGGATTCACAGATACGCAGTATTTT.

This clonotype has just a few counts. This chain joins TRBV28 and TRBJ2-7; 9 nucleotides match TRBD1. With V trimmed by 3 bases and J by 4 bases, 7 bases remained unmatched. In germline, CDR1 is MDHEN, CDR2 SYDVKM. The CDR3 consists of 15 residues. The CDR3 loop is CASSFSGQGVYEQYF. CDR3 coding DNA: TGTGCCAGCAGTTTTTCGGGACAGGGTGTTTACGAGCAGTACTTC.

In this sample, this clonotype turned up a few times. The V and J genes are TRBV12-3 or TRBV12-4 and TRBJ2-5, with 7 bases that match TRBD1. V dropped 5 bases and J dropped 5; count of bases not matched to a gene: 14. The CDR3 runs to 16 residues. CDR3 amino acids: CASSHSTGPVWETQYF. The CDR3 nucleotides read TGTGCCAGCAGTCACTCGACAGGGCCTGTGTGGGAGACCCAGTACTTC.